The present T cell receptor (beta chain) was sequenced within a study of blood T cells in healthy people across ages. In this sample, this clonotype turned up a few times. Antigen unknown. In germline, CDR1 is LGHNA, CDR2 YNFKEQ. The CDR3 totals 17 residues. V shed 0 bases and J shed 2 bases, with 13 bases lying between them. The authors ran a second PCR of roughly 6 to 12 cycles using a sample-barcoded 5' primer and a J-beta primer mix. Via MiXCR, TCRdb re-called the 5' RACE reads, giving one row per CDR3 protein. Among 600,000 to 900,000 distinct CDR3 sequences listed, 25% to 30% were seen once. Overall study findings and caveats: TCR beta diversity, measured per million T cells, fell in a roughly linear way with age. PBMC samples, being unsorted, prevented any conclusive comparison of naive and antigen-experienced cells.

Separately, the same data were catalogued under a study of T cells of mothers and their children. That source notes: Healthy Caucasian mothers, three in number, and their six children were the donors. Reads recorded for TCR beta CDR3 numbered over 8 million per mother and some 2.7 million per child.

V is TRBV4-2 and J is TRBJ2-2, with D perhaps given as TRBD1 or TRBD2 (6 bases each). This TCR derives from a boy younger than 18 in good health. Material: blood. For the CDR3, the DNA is TGTGCCAGCAGCCAAGATTTGGGGGGCGCAAACACCGGGGAGCTGTTTTTT. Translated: CASSQDLGGANTGELFF.